The clone carrying this TCR beta chain was counted between two and nine times. This sample is part of a study of PD-L1 blockade in urothelial cancer. At the level of the study: As for prior chemotherapy regimens, patients had received 0 to 3. Blood analysis was done at 3 weeks (second dose) and 6 weeks after treatment began.

V lost 1 base to trimming and J lost 5 bases; unmatched junction nucleotides: 8. The CDR3 is 17 residues long. From germline, CDR1 is SGHNT and CDR2 YENEEA. Libraries were prepared by immunoSEQ multiplex PCR; TCRdb keeps only in-frame clonotypes and omits some of them. The table has 45,000 to 50,000 clones, 88% seen once. V gene TRBV11-3 combines with J gene TRBJ2-1; TRBD2 agrees at 10 bases. The material sequenced was PBMCs, taken around atezolizumab (anti-PD-L1) treatment. This TCR was recovered from an elderly man with urothelial cancer. The DNA for the CDR3 is TGTGCCAGCAGCTTAGTACTAGCGGGGCTCCCCCACAATGAGCAGTTCTTC. Translated, it gives CASSLVLAGLPHNEQFF.